These 29 T cell receptor beta chains were sequenced from one sample in a study of Graves' ophthalmopathy and Graves' hyperthyroidism. As the template, RNA transcripts were used to amplify TCR beta CDR3 regions. The workflow started with a first-round RT-PCR run with HTBI primers and then moved on to a second-round multiplex PCR. Each CDR3 protein gets one entry after TCRdb re-called the multiplex PCR reads with MiXCR. The table shows under 350,000 distinct CDR3 sequences, with about 17% occurring only once. The specimen was peripheral blood. The receptors were sampled from an adult man with Graves' ophthalmopathy.

This clonotype was picked up many times. The rearrangement joins TRBV4-1 to TRBJ1-5; D unresolved. V dropped 0 bases and J dropped 11 bases, with 14 bases sitting between them. This CDR3 comprises 14 residues. In germline, CDR1 is MGHRA, CDR2 YSYEKL. CDR3 in DNA: TGCGCCAGCAGCCAAGATGGCGTCCCCGGGGCCCAGCATTTT. Its translation is CASSQDGVPGAQHF.

Many counts were recorded for this clonotype. The J gene is TRBJ2-7, the V gene TRBV20-1; a weak D match, TRBD2 (6 bases). The germline V gene has CDR1 DFQATT and CDR2 SNEGSKA (reference sequence). The CDR3 has 12 residues. The CDR3 region is CSCLANLYEQYF. CDR3 sequence (DNA): TGCAGCTGTCTAGCGAATCTCTACGAGCAGTACTTC.

This rearrangement joins TRBV5-6 to TRBJ2-5, with 8 bases that match TRBD2. After removal of 4 bases from V and 2 bases from J, the junction contained 10 bases not matched to a gene. Germline CDR1 reads SGHDT; CDR2 reads YYEEEE. The CDR3 contains 16 residues. The CDR3 DNA is TGTGCCAGCAGCAGCTGGGCGGTAGCGGGACAAGAGACCCAGTACTTC. It translates to CASSSWAVAGQETQYF.

This clonotype was seen many times. The genes are TRBV5-8 and TRBJ1-4; a weak D match, TRBD1 (5 bases). V was trimmed by 1 base and J by 8 bases, leaving 15 bases between them. The CDR3 runs to 15 residues. Per germline, CDR1 SGHTS and CDR2 YDEGEE. In nucleotides, the CDR3 is TGTGCCAGCAGCTTGTACCGCGGGGGTGGGGAAAAACTGTTTTTT. Its translation is CASSLYRGGGEKLFF.

This clonotype has at least ten counts. J is TRBJ2-1 and V is TRBV27, with 9 positions matching TRBD2. Germline V gene data show CDR1 as MNHEY and CDR2 as SMNVEV (reference sequence). V shed 2 bases and J 8 bases; nucleotides not matched to a gene: 7. This CDR3 region has 15 residues. The chain's CDR3 is CASSLIAGAGDEQFF. In DNA, the CDR3 is TGTGCCAGCAGTTTAATAGCGGGAGCCGGGGATGAGCAGTTCTTC.

The chain combines TRBV6-1 with TRBJ1-5; D remains unclear. V lost 7 bases and J 0 bases, leaving 13 bases between the germline ends. Germline CDR1 MNHNS, CDR2 SASEGT. The CDR3 has 15 amino acids. CDR3 DNA sequence: TGTGCCAGCAAGGAATCGGATCATAGCAATCAGCCCCAGCATTTT. This codes for CASKESDHSNQPQHF.

In its sample, this clonotype was seen a few times. J is TRBJ2-7 and V is TRBV7-3; maybe TRBD1 (6 bases). The CDR3 is 13 residues long. V was pared by 7 bases and J by 2 bases, with 12 bases between. The germline gives CDR1 SGHTA, CDR2 FQGTGA. CDR3 in amino acids: CASILTGPYEQYF. In DNA form, the CDR3 reads TGTGCCAGCATTTTGACAGGTCCCTACGAGCAGTACTTC.

In its sample, this clonotype was seen once. This may stem from a read error, because a much larger clone lies one nucleotide away. The chain uses TRBV29-1 and TRBJ2-7; D is ambiguous. The CDR3 length is 13 residues. Deletions cut 6 bases from V and 3 bases from J, with 15 bases between. Germline assignment: CDR1 SQVTM and CDR2 ANQGSEA. The CDR3 region has the DNA TGCAGCGTCTTAGGCGGTTCCTTCTACGAGCAGTACTTC. Translated: CSVLGGSFYEQYF.

This clonotype occurred many times. This rearrangement joins TRBV6-1 to TRBJ2-7, with a tentative D call TRBD1 (6 bases). V was trimmed by 6 bases and J by 3 bases, leaving 15 bases between them. This CDR3 region has 14 residues. Germline CDR1 reads MNHNS; CDR2 reads SASEGT. CDR3 protein: CASSPTGKGYEQYF. The CDR3 bases are TGTGCCAGCAGCCCCACAGGGAAAGGCTACGAGCAGTACTTC.

This clonotype showed up many times. The CDR3 nucleotides are TGTGCCAGCAGCTTAAGACAGGGGGCGGCCTACGGGGAGCTGTTTTTT. As protein: CASSLRQGAAYGELFF. This chain uses TRBV11-2 with TRBJ2-2; 10 bases match TRBD1. The junction had 7 bases not matched to a gene; V was cut back by 2 bases and J by 7 bases. CDR1 SGHAT and CDR2 FQNNGV come from the germline V gene. This CDR3 spans 16 amino acids.

This chain connects TRBV11-2 to TRBJ2-7; perhaps TRBD2 as D (6 bases). V was pared by 1 base and J by 3 bases, with 13 bases between. The CDR3 has 15 residues. Germline V gives CDR1 SGHAT, CDR2 FQNNGV. The CDR3 DNA is TGTGCCAGCAGCTTAGCTCCGGGACTTAACTACGAGCAGTACTTC. It specifies CASSLAPGLNYEQYF. The full variable domain, completed using reference TRBV11-2 and TRBJ2-7, is EAGVAQSPRYKIIEKRQSVAFWCNPISGHATLYWYQQILGQGPKLLIQFQNNGVVDDSQLPKDRFSAERLKGVDSTLKIQPAKLEDSAVYLCASSLAPGLNYEQYFGPGTRLTVT.

As to this clonotype: At one boundary the junction diverges from the germline segment, which might be a read error. The chain uses TRBV18 and TRBJ2-7, with a weak D call TRBD1 (6 bases). This CDR3 spans 14 amino acids. Germline V gene data show CDR1 as KGHSH and CDR2 as LQKENI. The CDR3 region has the DNA TGTGTCAGCTCATCACAGGGAAGCTCCTACGAGCAGTACTTC. Protein product: CVSSSQGSSYEQYF.

This clonotype has a count of ten or more. The J gene is TRBJ2-5, the V gene TRBV20-1; 9 bases line up with TRBD2. V lost 3 bases and J lost 1; bases outside the gene matches: 6. Germline V gives CDR1 DFQATT, CDR2 SNEGSKA (reference sequence). The CDR3 has 15 residues. CDR3 DNA sequence: TGCAGTGCTAGCTTTAGCGGGAGCCCCCAAGAGACCCAGTACTTC. It codes for CSASFSGSPQETQYF.

The table lists this clonotype with many counts. The chain links TRBV27 to TRBJ1-1, with D possibly being TRBD1 (5 bases). Trimming removed 0 bases from V and 8 bases from J, with 13 bases in between. Germline assignment: CDR1 MNHEY and CDR2 SMNVEV (reference sequence). The CDR3 extends over 14 amino acids. The CDR3 DNA reads as TGTGCCAGCAGTTTATCGAGTTCCAGGGTAGAAGCTTTCTTT. It encodes CASSLSSSRVEAFF.

There are many counts of this clonotype. The CDR3 DNA sequence: TGTGCCAGCAGCGTATCGGGACAGCCCTACGAGCAGTACTTC. This sequence encodes CASSVSGQPYEQYF. The V call is TRBV9, the J call TRBJ2-7; 7 bases are a match to TRBD1. CDR3 length: 14 residues. V dropped 1 base and J dropped 2; count of bases not matched to a gene: 3. The germline V gene has CDR1 SGDLS and CDR2 YYNGEE.

This clonotype was recorded at least ten times. V usage is TRBV7-8 and J usage is TRBJ2-2, with D perhaps matching TRBD2 (6 bases). The germline V gene has CDR1 SGHVS and CDR2 FQNEAQ. The CDR3 contains 17 residues. The V end was cut by 0 bases, the J end by 4 bases, with 15 bases between. The DNA for the CDR3 is TGTGCCAGCAGCTTAGCGGGGGGTGTGCGCGGCACCGGGGAGCTGTTTTTT. Residues: CASSLAGGVRGTGELFF.

This clonotype has a count of ten or more. V is TRBV11-2 and J is TRBJ2-5; TRBD2 agrees at 13 bases. The germline V gene has CDR1 SGHAT and CDR2 FQNNGV. After removal of 5 bases from V and 1 base from J, the junction contained 4 bases not matched to a gene. The CDR3 runs to 16 residues. CDR3 nucleotide sequence: TGTGCCAGCAGCCTAGGGACTAGCGGGGTCCAAGAGACCCAGTACTTC. This translates into CASSLGTSGVQETQYF.

Ten or more counts support this clonotype. This rearrangement joins TRBV6-5 to TRBJ1-5; 7 bases map to TRBD1. Germline V gene lookup returns CDR1 MNHEY and CDR2 SVGAGI. The CDR3 covers 15 residues. After removal of 2 bases from V and 1 base from J, the junction contained 2 bases not matched to a gene. The CDR3 protein is CASSYTGQSNQPQHF. In DNA form, the CDR3 reads TGTGCCAGCAGTTACACGGGACAGAGCAATCAGCCCCAGCATTTT.

This clonotype was counted many times. This chain uses TRBV5-1 with TRBJ2-2; 9 positions match TRBD1. Germline V gene data show CDR1 as SGHRS and CDR2 as YFSETQ. The CDR3 runs to 16 residues. V shed 4 bases, J shed 5 bases, and the junction held 9 bases outside the gene matches. CDR3 bases: TGCGCCAGCAGCCCACGGACAGGGGTCGTAACCGGGGAGCTGTTTTTT. It encodes CASSPRTGVVTGELFF.

This clonotype was picked up many times. The chain couples TRBV12-3 or TRBV12-4 to TRBJ2-6; D may be TRBD1 or TRBD2 (6 bases each). This CDR3 comprises 17 residues. Trimming removed 6 bases at V and 1 base at J, with 16 bases between. This chain's CDR3 is CASSPWTGASGANVLTF. The CDR3 DNA sequence: TGTGCCAGCAGCCCCTGGACGGGGGCATCTGGGGCCAACGTCCTGACTTTC.

This clonotype showed up many times. This rearrangement joins TRBV7-3 to TRBJ1-6; 12 bases are shared with TRBD1. This CDR3 contains 15 residues. J was trimmed by 10 bases and V by 2 bases; bases with no gene match: 3. The germline V gene encodes CDR1 SGHTA and CDR2 FQGTGA. The CDR3 region is CASSLEGTGGSPLHF. The CDR3 coding sequence is TGTGCCAGCAGCTTAGAAGGGACAGGGGGCTCACCCCTCCACTTT. The full variable domain, with the rest looked up from reference TRBV7-3 and TRBJ1-6, is GAGVSQTPSNKVTEKGKYVELRCDPISGHTALYWYRQSLGQGPEFLIYFQGTGAADDSGLPNDRFFAVRPEGSVSTLKIQRTERGDSAVYLCASSLEGTGGSPLHFGNGTRLTVT.

This clonotype was observed many times. CDR3 nucleotides: TGTGCCAGCAGTTACAGGGGACCGAACTATGGCTACACCTTC. It codes for CASSYRGPNYGYTF. J is TRBJ1-2 and V is TRBV6-5, with D possibly matching TRBD1 (5 bases). This CDR3 is 14 amino acids long. The V and J ends lost 2 bases and 2 bases respectively, with 9 bases between them. CDR1 is MNHEY, CDR2 SVGAGI, per germline.

This clonotype was picked up a small number of times. This may arise from a read error, as a much more abundant clone is one base away. The chain has TRBV2 and TRBJ2-2; TRBD2 matches 7 bases. Germline V gene sequence: CDR1 SNHLY, CDR2 FYNNEI. The CDR3 consists of 14 residues. V shed 6 bases, J shed 6 bases, and the junction held 7 bases outside the gene matches. The chain's CDR3 is CASSEGLSPGELFF. The CDR3 coding sequence is TGTGCCAGCAGCGAGGGACTATCGCCCGGGGAGCTGTTTTTT.

This clonotype showed up many times. This chain joins TRBV12-3 or TRBV12-4 and TRBJ2-2, with D possibly being TRBD1 (5 bases). The CDR3 spans 15 residues. V was cut by 4 bases and J by 0 bases, with 9 bases left in between. The CDR3 nucleotides read TGTGCCAGCAGTTGGGGCAGGCCGAACACCGGGGAGCTGTTTTTT. Its protein product is CASSWGRPNTGELFF.

This clonotype was counted at least ten times. The rearrangement joins TRBV3-1 to TRBJ1-1; 7 nucleotides agree with TRBD1. Germline V gene lookup returns CDR1 LGHDT and CDR2 YNNKEL (reference sequence). V lost 4 bases to trimming and J lost 0 bases; unmatched junction nucleotides: 2. CDR3 length: 14 residues. In DNA form, the CDR3 reads TGTGCCAGCAGCCGCACAGGGGTGAACACTGAAGCTTTCTTT. This gives the protein CASSRTGVNTEAFF.

This clonotype was seen only a few times. The CDR3 region is CASSGQGVSYEQYF. Here the CDR3 DNA reads TGTGCCAGCAGTGGGCAGGGGGTCTCCTACGAGCAGTACTTC. The chain links TRBV6-1 to TRBJ2-7, with 7 bases identical to TRBD1. Germline values: CDR1 MNHNS, CDR2 SASEGT. V was clipped by 4 bases and J by 0 bases; unmatched bases: 3. This CDR3 is 14 amino acids long.

In DNA, the CDR3 is TGTGCCAGCAGTTACTTCAGGGCGAAAAGTTCACCCCTCCACTTT. Its protein product is CASSYFRAKSSPLHF. The rearrangement links TRBV27 to TRBJ1-6; weak D call: TRBD1 (5 bases). Trimming shortened V by 4 bases and J by 9 bases, and 16 bases separated the two germline ends. The CDR3 is 15 residues long. Germline V gives CDR1 MNHEY, CDR2 SMNVEV (reference sequence).

This clonotype was recorded many times. The gene calls are TRBV11-3 and TRBJ2-1, with 13 positions matching TRBD2. CDR1 and CDR2 (germline): SGHNT, YENEEA. CDR3 length equals 15 residues. V shed 4 bases, J shed 8 bases, and the junction held 5 bases outside the gene matches. The CDR3 DNA sequence: TGTGCCAGCAGCTCCGGACTAGCGGGGGAGGATGAGCAGTTCTTC. It yields the protein CASSSGLAGEDEQFF.

This clonotype was picked up many times. V and J are TRBV5-1 and TRBJ2-5, with a possible D match to TRBD1 (6 bases). The germline V and J ends were trimmed by 0 bases and 0 bases, with 12 bases remaining between them. This CDR3 spans 16 amino acids. Germline V gene sequence: CDR1 SGHRS, CDR2 YFSETQ. The CDR3 DNA is TGCGCCAGCAGCTTGGGCCCCCGACAGGACCAAGAGACCCAGTACTTC. Protein sequence: CASSLGPRQDQETQYF.